The rows below give T cell receptor beta chains drawn from one sample of a study of blood T cell repertoires in COVID-19. Measured with immunoSEQ multiplex PCR; TCRdb has only the in-frame clones, and not every one. The table has around 300,000 clones, roughly 90% seen once; the top ten hold approximately 2%. Sequencing input: PBMCs or T cells enriched from blood (not recorded which). The receptor source for this set is a woman aged 55 to 70 who had recovered from COVID-19. Each CDR3 is given with its conserved first and last residue. The D gene is left open where the match is weak. Only some rows state a clone size, as once, few, many or a class for expanded clones.

CDR3aa,CDR3nt,d_gene,j_gene,abundance,v_gene
CASRGGDLSSYNSPLHF,TGTGCCAGCAGAGGTGGGGACTTGAGCTCCTATAATTCACCCCTCCACTTT,.,TRBJ1-6,.,TRBV28
CASSEPDRGTTEAFF,TGCGCCAGCAGCGAACCGGACAGGGGGACCACTGAAGCTTTCTTT,TRBD1,TRBJ1-1,.,TRBV5-1
CASSPGTSGSTGELFF,TGCGCCAGCAGCCCCGGGACTAGCGGGAGCACCGGGGAGCTGTTTTTT,TRBD2,TRBJ2-2,few,TRBV5-1
CASSQLPGGRGYTF,TGTGCCAGCAGCCAATTGCCAGGGGGACGTGGCTACACCTTC,TRBD1,TRBJ1-2,few,TRBV16
CARSLIFGSSYNEQFF,TGTGCCAGAAGCTTGATCTTTGGGAGCTCCTACAATGAGCAGTTCTTC,.,TRBJ2-1,few,TRBV5-3
CASSDSRGSDSYEQYF,TGCGCCAGCAGTGATTCTCGGGGGTCTGACTCCTACGAGCAGTACTTC,.,TRBJ2-7,few,TRBV10-1
CASSLELAGSSYEQYF,TGTGCCAGCAGTTTAGAACTAGCGGGTAGCTCCTACGAGCAGTACTTC,TRBD2,TRBJ2-7,.,TRBV28
CASSAQGVPYEQYF,TGTGCCAGCAGCGCACAGGGGGTCCCCTACGAGCAGTACTTC,TRBD1,TRBJ2-7,many,TRBV9
CAWSVNSGGVERFF,TGTGCCTGGAGTGTAAACAGCGGGGGGGTCGAGCGGTTCTTC,TRBD2,TRBJ2-1,few,TRBV30
CASSSGTSGRLSTGELFF,TGTGCCAGCAGTTCCGGGACTAGCGGGAGGTTGAGCACCGGGGAGCTGTTTTTT,TRBD2,TRBJ2-2,.,TRBV28
CASSPGTGEKTQYF,TGCGCCAGCAGCCCGGGGACAGGGGAAAAGACCCAGTACTTC,TRBD1,TRBJ2-5,.,TRBV5-1
CASSYRQGPPKNIQYF,TGTGCCAGCAGTTATAGACAGGGACCTCCCAAAAACATTCAGTACTTC,TRBD1,TRBJ2-4,.,TRBV6-5
CASSPQWTGAGNTIYF,TGTGCCAGCAGTCCTCAATGGACAGGGGCTGGAAACACCATATATTTT,TRBD1,TRBJ1-3,.,TRBV27
CASSTRTSDPGEQFF,TGTGCCAGCAGCACCCGGACTAGCGACCCGGGGGAGCAGTTCTTC,TRBD2,TRBJ2-1,once,TRBV11-3
CSVIGVGFSTDTQYF,TGCAGCGTTATCGGGGTTGGTTTTAGCACAGATACGCAGTATTTT,.,TRBJ2-3,.,TRBV29-1
CASSPVQGVNTEAFF,TGTGCCAGCAGTCCAGTACAGGGGGTGAACACTGAAGCTTTCTTT,TRBD1,TRBJ1-1,.,TRBV6-5
CASSVGNTGELFF,TGTGCCAGCAGCGTCGGGAACACCGGGGAGCTGTTTTTT,.,TRBJ2-2,.,TRBV9
CASSSWDRGAYNSPLHF,TGTGCCAGCAGCTCCTGGGACAGGGGTGCCTATAATTCACCCCTCCACTTT,TRBD1,TRBJ1-6,.,TRBV5-4
CASSPPSGRANEQFF,TGTGCCAGCAGCCCACCTAGCGGGAGGGCCAATGAGCAGTTCTTC,TRBD2,TRBJ2-1,.,TRBV5-6
CASSLVGYTF,TGCGCCAGCAGCTTGGTAGGCTACACCTTC,.,TRBJ1-2,.,TRBV5-1
CASSQVVSSSEQFF,TGTGCCAGCAGCCAAGTGGTATCTAGCAGTGAGCAGTTCTTC,.,TRBJ2-1,.,TRBV3-1/TRBV3-2
CASSITSDNEQFF,TGTGCCAGCAGCATAACTAGCGACAATGAGCAGTTCTTC,TRBD2,TRBJ2-1,.,TRBV7-8
CASSSGTGESPLHF,TGTGCCAGCAGCTCCGGGACAGGGGAATCACCCCTCCACTTT,TRBD1,TRBJ1-6,.,TRBV7-6
CAWSVQVNEKLFF,TGTGCCTGGAGTGTACAGGTTAATGAAAAACTGTTTTTT,.,TRBJ1-4,.,TRBV30
CASSSGGGGRVIYGYTF,TGTGCCAGCAGCTCCGGTGGAGGGGGCCGTGTGATCTATGGCTACACCTTC,TRBD1,TRBJ1-2,.,TRBV28
CASSLDGTGFKETQYF,TGTGCCAGCAGCTTAGACGGGACAGGGTTCAAAGAGACCCAGTACTTC,TRBD1,TRBJ2-5,.,TRBV11-2
CAWSVGGTDTQYF,TGTGCCTGGAGTGTAGGGGGCACAGATACGCAGTATTTT,.,TRBJ2-3,.,TRBV30
CATSRDPREIDEQYF,TGTGCCACCAGCAGAGATCCGCGGGAGATCGACGAGCAGTACTTC,TRBD2,TRBJ2-7,once,TRBV15
CASSSPGAEAQETQYF,TGTGCCAGCAGCTCCCCTGGAGCGGAGGCTCAAGAGACCCAGTACTTC,.,TRBJ2-5,.,TRBV11-3
CASSSTWVRGGVNEQFF,TGTGCCAGCAGTTCCACCTGGGTTCGGGGGGGGGTTAATGAGCAGTTCTTC,TRBD2,TRBJ2-1,.,TRBV6-2/TRBV6-3
CASSFRGESNQPQHF,TGTGCCAGCAGTTTTCGAGGTGAAAGCAATCAGCCCCAGCATTTT,.,TRBJ1-5,.,TRBV28
CASSRRSGGRGNQPQHF,TGTGCCAGCAGCCGAAGGTCTGGGGGCCGGGGCAATCAGCCCCAGCATTTT,.,TRBJ1-5,.,TRBV5-8
CASSVGDSGGEKLFF,TGTGCCAGCAGCGTAGGAGACTCGGGTGGAGAAAAACTGTTTTTT,.,TRBJ1-4,.,TRBV9
CASSRSLGDFYGYTF,TGTGCCAGCAGCCGATCGTTGGGGGACTTCTATGGCTACACCTTC,.,TRBJ1-2,.,TRBV28
CASSLYLAGTGELFF,TGTGCCAGCAGCTTATATCTAGCGGGGACCGGGGAGCTGTTTTTT,TRBD2,TRBJ2-2,.,TRBV11-2
CASSVGQGYDGYTF,TGCGCCAGCAGCGTGGGACAGGGTTACGATGGCTACACCTTC,TRBD1,TRBJ1-2,.,TRBV5-1
CASSPRDRGYSPLHF,TGCGCCAGCAGCCCCCGAGACAGGGGTTATTCACCCCTCCACTTT,TRBD1,TRBJ1-6,.,TRBV4-1
CASSLTGDSYNSPLHF,TGTGCCAGCAGCTTAACTGGAGACTCCTATAATTCACCCCTCCACTTT,.,TRBJ1-6,.,TRBV7-3
CASSIQGWAEAFF,TGCGCCAGCAGCATTCAGGGGTGGGCTGAAGCTTTCTTT,.,TRBJ1-1,.,TRBV5-1
CASSWGTVQETQYF,TGTGCCAGCAGCTGGGGGACAGTACAAGAGACCCAGTACTTC,TRBD1,TRBJ2-5,once,TRBV5-8
CATPGLAYGYTF,TGTGCCACTCCGGGACTGGCCTATGGCTACACCTTC,.,TRBJ1-2,.,TRBV28
CSVDGESSYNEQFF,TGCAGCGTTGATGGGGAGAGCTCCTACAATGAGCAGTTCTTC,.,TRBJ2-1,.,TRBV29-1
CASSMGVAQSTDTQYF,TGCGCCAGCAGCATGGGGGTAGCCCAAAGCACAGATACGCAGTATTTT,.,TRBJ2-3,.,TRBV5-1
CASSPRGYEQYF,TGTGCCAGCAGCCCTCGAGGCTACGAGCAGTACTTC,.,TRBJ2-7,.,TRBV14
CASSQVRKRTDTDTQYF,TGTGCCAGCAGCCAAGTTCGGAAACGGACTGACACAGATACGCAGTATTTT,.,TRBJ2-3,once,TRBV3-1/TRBV3-2
CSVEEGVQETQYF,TGCAGCGTTGAGGAAGGGGTACAAGAGACCCAGTACTTC,.,TRBJ2-5,.,TRBV29-1
CASSQGTGVHNEQFF,TGTGCCAGCTCCCAAGGGACAGGTGTGCACAATGAGCAGTTCTTC,TRBD1,TRBJ2-1,.,TRBV18
CASRDSRLSNQPQHF,TGTGCCAGCAGGGACAGCCGGCTGAGCAATCAGCCCCAGCATTTT,.,TRBJ1-5,.,TRBV6-5
CASSRDRVGTEAFF,TGTGCCAGCAGCCGGGACAGGGTTGGCACTGAAGCTTTCTTT,TRBD1,TRBJ1-1,.,TRBV11-2
CASSLAPGQHMAQYF,TGTGCCAGCAGCTTGGCCCCGGGACAGCATATGGCCCAGTACTTC,TRBD1,TRBJ2-5,.,TRBV5-8
CASSVLMSPRDYGYTF,TGTGCCAGCAGCGTACTAATGTCCCCCAGGGACTATGGCTACACCTTC,.,TRBJ1-2,.,TRBV9
CASSVVSTSGSFRNEQFF,TGTGCCAGCAGCGTAGTTAGCACTAGCGGGTCGTTCCGCAATGAGCAGTTCTTC,TRBD2,TRBJ2-1,.,TRBV9
CASSFNYYEQYF,TGTGCCAGCAGCTTTAATTACTACGAGCAGTACTTC,.,TRBJ2-7,once,TRBV5-4
CASSPGSGRGGNEQFF,TGTGCCAGCAGCCCCGGTAGCGGGAGGGGAGGGAATGAGCAGTTCTTC,TRBD2,TRBJ2-1,.,TRBV7-9
CASGLGNLYEQYF,TGTGCCAGTGGACTAGGAAACCTCTACGAGCAGTACTTC,TRBD2,TRBJ2-7,.,TRBV19
CAISESGDRGHLGDNQPQHF,TGTGCCATCAGTGAGTCCGGGGACAGGGGGCATCTCGGTGACAATCAGCCCCAGCATTTT,TRBD1,TRBJ1-5,once,TRBV10-3
CASSDRGDTQYF,TGTGCCAGCTCCGACAGGGGGGATACGCAGTATTTT,TRBD1,TRBJ2-3,.,TRBV18
CASSSLVGGGYTF,TGTGCCAGCAGTTCGCTGGTCGGGGGAGGCTACACCTTC,.,TRBJ1-2,.,TRBV12-3/TRBV12-4
CASSLQGGGNQPQHF,TGTGCCAGTAGTCTCCAGGGGGGTGGCAATCAGCCCCAGCATTTT,TRBD1,TRBJ1-5,.,TRBV19
CASSIVRGDSPLHF,TGTGCCAGTAGTATAGTTAGGGGTGATTCACCCCTCCACTTT,.,TRBJ1-6,.,TRBV19